The 22 T cell receptor beta chains listed next were all sequenced from one sample in a study of regulatory T cells in long-lasting Graves disease. The TCR beta library used iRepertoire HTBI primers with Arm-PCR amplification of CDR3. TCRdb independently ran MiXCR on the multiplex PCR reads; one entry per CDR3 protein. The sample records some 330,000 distinct CDR3 sequences, approximately 12% being singletons. The time point is: newly diagnosed GD, antithyroid drugs for less than 3 months. Making the TCR library involved RNA that had been extracted from PBMCs. A further study also used this sample, focusing on T cells in Graves' hyperthyroidism and ophthalmopathy.

The source material was peripheral blood mononuclear cells (PBMCs), sampled at new diagnosis, from a patient treated with antithyroid drugs. The receptor source for this set is a woman younger than 30 with Graves disease.

This clonotype was recorded many times. The V call is TRBV11-2, the J call TRBJ1-1; D is uncertain. This CDR3 spans 13 amino acids. Germline values: CDR1 SGHAT, CDR2 FQNNGV. V lost 6 bases to trimming and J lost 0 bases, with 8 bases between them. Here the CDR3 DNA reads TGTGCCAGCAGTTCCCTTATGAACACTGAAGCTTTCTTT. Translated: CASSSLMNTEAFF. The entire variable domain, with the rest obtained from reference TRBV11-2 and TRBJ1-1, is as follows: EAGVAQSPRYKIIEKRQSVAFWCNPISGHATLYWYQQILGQGPKLLIQFQNNGVVDDSQLPKDRFSAERLKGVDSTLKIQPAKLEDSAVYLCASSSLMNTEAFFGQGTRLTVV.

The chain is built from TRBV25-1 and TRBJ1-2; possibly TRBD1 for D (5 bases). Trimming removed 7 bases from V and 2 bases from J, with 26 bases in between. In germline, CDR1 is MGHDK, CDR2 SYGVNS. The CDR3 is made up of 18 amino acids. The CDR3: CASTFNTGAILGNYGYTF. DNA of the CDR3: TGTGCCAGCACCTTCAATACTGGGGCAATTTTGGGGAACTATGGCTACACCTTC.

This clonotype was seen ten or more times. The rearrangement joins TRBV9 to TRBJ1-2, with D hard to call. The CDR3 has 17 amino acids. The ends were cut back, 0 bases at V and 0 bases at J, with 15 bases in the middle. CDR1 and CDR2 from the germline V gene are SGDLS and YYNGEE. The CDR3 protein is CASSVGADEKTNYGYTF. CDR3 sequence (DNA): TGTGCCAGCAGCGTAGGGGCAGATGAAAAGACTAACTATGGCTACACCTTC. Combining the CDR3 with reference TRBV9 and TRBJ1-2 gives the whole variable domain DSGVTQTPKHLITATGQRVTLRCSPRSGDLSVYWYQQSLDQGLQFLIQYYNGEERAKGNILERFSAQQFPDLHSELNLSSLELGDSALYFCASSVGADEKTNYGYTFGSGTRLTVV.

The rearrangement uses TRBV7-8 and TRBJ2-4, with D perhaps TRBD1 (5 bases). The germline CDR1 and CDR2 sequences are SGHVS and FQNEAQ. V gave up 5 bases and J gave up 2 bases, with 19 bases separating them. This CDR3 region has 17 residues. The CDR3 sequence: CASSPVAGKGPKNIQYF. The CDR3 coding sequence is TGTGCCAGCAGCCCGGTTGCAGGGAAGGGGCCCAAAAACATTCAGTACTTC. The full variable domain, its missing parts supplied by reference TRBV7-8 and TRBJ2-4, is GAGVSQSPRYKVAKRGQDVALRCDPISGHVSLFWYQQALGQGPEFLTYFQNEAQLDKSGLPSDRFFAERPEGSVSTLKIQRTQQEDSAVYLCASSPVAGKGPKNIQYFGAGTRLSVL.

V gene TRBV30 combines with J gene TRBJ1-5, with D unresolved. Trimming removed 3 bases from V and 0 bases from J, with 9 bases in between. Germline assignment: CDR1 GTSNPN and CDR2 SVGIG (reference sequence). This CDR3 is 14 amino acids long. CDR3 region: CAWSRDYSNQPQHF. CDR3 bases: TGTGCCTGGAGCCGGGATTATAGCAATCAGCCCCAGCATTTT.

Points on this clonotype: With a much larger clone just one base away, this may be a read error. This chain joins TRBV6-2 or TRBV6-3 and TRBJ1-2; 7 nucleotides match TRBD1. The germline gives CDR1 MNHEY, CDR2 SVGEGT. J was trimmed by 3 bases and V by 5 bases; bases with no gene match: 9. The CDR3 is 15 residues long. CDR3: CASSAKGRGYYGYTF. CDR3 nucleotides: TGTGCCAGCAGTGCGAAGGGCAGGGGGTACTATGGCTACACCTTC.

The genes are TRBV2 and TRBJ1-2; D may be TRBD1 (5 bases). Looked up from germline, CDR1 is SNHLY and CDR2 is FYNNEI. This CDR3 contains 13 residues. Trimming took 10 bases from V and 5 from J, leaving 17 bases between them. The DNA for the CDR3 is TGTGCCACCTCCCGGGACGGAATTTATGGCTACACCTTC. It specifies CATSRDGIYGYTF.

This clonotype occurred many times. The V gene is TRBV5-1, the J gene TRBJ2-7; 11 nucleotides agree with TRBD2. The germline CDR1 and CDR2 sequences are SGHRS and YFSETQ. J gave up 2 bases and V 3 bases, and 10 bases lay outside the gene matches. The CDR3 is 17 amino acids. This CDR3 reads CASSSSVGLAGAYEQYF. The CDR3 region has the DNA TGCGCCAGCAGCTCGTCGGTCGGACTAGCGGGCGCCTACGAGCAGTACTTC.

This clonotype came up many times. In DNA, the CDR3 is TGCAGTGTTGGGAGGGGATTTTCCTACAATGAGCAGTTCTTC. Translation: CSVGRGFSYNEQFF. This sequence joins TRBV20-1 and TRBJ2-1; the match to TRBD2 covers 7 bases. CDR1 and CDR2 from the germline V gene are DFQATT and SNEGSKA (reference sequence). The CDR3 spans 14 residues. After removal of 7 bases from V and 1 base from J, the junction contained 7 bases not matched to a gene.

This clonotype was seen many times. This CDR3 is CASSHTTLGYGYTF. CDR3 sequence (DNA): TGTGCCAGCAGCCATACCACCTTGGGCTATGGCTACACCTTC. The V and J genes are TRBV7-9 and TRBJ1-2; D is ambiguous. V was shortened by 5 bases and J by 4 bases, with 14 bases between the two germline ends. The CDR3 spans 14 residues. The germline CDR1 and CDR2 sequences are SEHNR and FQNEAQ (reference sequence).

Comments on this clonotype: Possible read error: a much larger clone is one base away. V is TRBV7-2 and J is TRBJ2-5; TRBD2 matches at 7 bases. CDR3 length: 17 amino acids. Per the germline V gene, CDR1 is SGHTA and CDR2 is FQGNSA. CDR3 nucleotide sequence: TGTGCCAGCAGTGAGGTGGGGGGGGGGTGGACCCAAGAGACCCAGTGCTTC. Amino acids: CASSEVGGGWTQETQCF. The full variable domain, with the rest looked up from reference TRBV7-2 and TRBJ2-5, is GAGVSQSPSNKVTEKGKDVELRCDPISGHTALYWYRQSLGQGLEFLIYFQGNSAPDKSGLPSDRFSAERTGGSVSTLTIQRTQQEDSAVYLCASSEVGGGWTQETQCFGPGTRLLVL.

This clonotype has more than one count but fewer than ten. The rearrangement links TRBV3-1 to TRBJ2-2; no reliable D call. Germline CDR1 is LGHDT and CDR2 is YNNKEL (reference sequence). The CDR3 contains 16 residues. Between the trimmed V and J ends, which lost 1 base and 6 bases, there was a span of 15 bases. The CDR3 spells CASSQVPDLPAGELFF. The DNA for the CDR3 is TGTGCCAGCAGCCAAGTTCCGGACCTTCCCGCCGGGGAGCTGTTTTTT.

This clonotype has a count of ten or more. This chain joins TRBV12-3 or TRBV12-4 and TRBJ1-5, with 8 bases that match TRBD1. Unmatched junction bases numbered 4, after V lost 6 bases and J lost 6 bases. This CDR3 has 13 residues. The DNA of the CDR3 is TGTGCCAGCAGGGACAGGGAGGCTCAGCCCCAGCATTTT. It yields the protein CASRDREAQPQHF.

This clonotype has a count of ten or more. CDR3 protein: CASSPRAEAFF. The CDR3 nucleotides are TGTGCCAGCAGCCCCAGGGCTGAAGCTTTCTTT. This rearrangement joins TRBV7-9 to TRBJ1-1; possible D gene TRBD1, 5 bases. Germline V gene lookup returns CDR1 SEHNR and CDR2 FQNEAQ (reference sequence). The ends were cut back, 5 bases at V and 6 bases at J, with 7 bases in the middle. There are 11 residues in the CDR3.

As DNA, the CDR3 is TGTGCCAGCAGTTGGGAACGGACAAGGACGCAGTATTTT. This translates into CASSWERTRTQYF. The chain couples TRBV6-5 to TRBJ2-3; possibly TRBD1 for D (5 bases). The CDR3 loop spans 13 amino acids. Looked up from germline, CDR1 is MNHEY and CDR2 is SVGAGI. The V gene lost 4 bases and the J gene lost 9 bases, with 14 bases spanning the gap.

This clonotype has ten or more counts. This sequence joins TRBV7-2 and TRBJ1-4; TRBD1 matches 9 bases. CDR3 length: 15 residues. Unmatched junction bases numbered 5, after V lost 5 bases and J lost 4 bases. In germline, CDR1 is SGHTA, CDR2 FQGNSA. The CDR3 nucleotides read TGTGCCAGCAGCCGGGGACAGGGTTATAATGAAAAACTGTTTTTT. Its protein is CASSRGQGYNEKLFF.

This clonotype was recorded many times. The genes are TRBV28 and TRBJ2-1, with TRBD1 identical over 7 bases. The CDR3 consists of 12 residues. Germline CDR1 is MDHEN and CDR2 is SYDVKM. The junction had 4 bases not matched to a gene; V was cut back by 6 bases and J by 8 bases. CDR3 nucleotides: TGTGCCAGCAGACGTCAGGGGGATGAGCAGTTCTTC. Protein product: CASRRQGDEQFF. The full variable domain, with the rest looked up from reference TRBV28 and TRBJ2-1, is DVKVTQSSRYLVKRTGEKVFLECVQDMDHENMFWYRQDPGLGLRLIYFSYDVKMKEKGDIPEGYSVSREKKERFSLILESASTNQTSMYLCASRRQGDEQFFGPGTRLTVL.

Many counts were recorded for this clonotype. The chain recombines TRBV30 with TRBJ2-1, with D possibly matching TRBD1 (7 bases). CDR1 and CDR2 from the germline V gene are GTSNPN and SVGIG (reference sequence). This CDR3 is 17 amino acids long. V lost 1 base to trimming and J lost 3 bases, with 19 bases between them. The CDR3 here is CAWSDRTGGGFYNEQFF. The CDR3 bases are TGTGCCTGGAGTGATCGGACAGGAGGGGGCTTCTACAATGAGCAGTTCTTC.

This clonotype was recorded a few times. The rearrangement joins TRBV2 to TRBJ2-1; 9 positions agree with TRBD1. J gave up 6 bases and V 8 bases, and 11 bases lay outside the gene matches. The CDR3 contains 15 residues. Germline V CDR1 and CDR2: SNHLY, FYNNEI. CDR3: CASPGRGQGFNEQFF. CDR3 in DNA: TGTGCCAGCCCAGGGCGAGGACAGGGGTTCAATGAGCAGTTCTTC.

This clonotype was counted between two and nine times. The chain employs TRBV20-1 and TRBJ2-1; 8 nucleotides align to TRBD2. The CDR3 is 17 residues long. The ends lost 2 bases at V and 4 bases at J; junction bases unmatched: 13. Germline CDR1 reads DFQATT; CDR2 reads SNEGSKA (reference sequence). CDR3 protein: CSARREGSGNAYNEQFF. The CDR3 region has the DNA TGCAGTGCTAGACGGGAGGGTTCTGGAAATGCGTACAATGAGCAGTTCTTC.

This clonotype was observed a handful of times. CDR3 sequence: CASSSRDHNTGELFF. The CDR3, as DNA: TGTGCCAGCAGCAGCCGGGACCATAACACCGGGGAGCTGTTTTTT. V usage is TRBV5-4 and J usage is TRBJ2-2; D assignment may be TRBD1 or TRBD2 (5 bases each). The V end lost 4 bases, the J end lost 2 bases, and 12 bases lay between the germline ends. Germline V gene sequence: CDR1 SGHNT, CDR2 YYREEE (reference sequence). The CDR3 contains 15 residues.

The genes are TRBV19 and TRBJ2-6; D possibly matches TRBD1 or TRBD2 (5 bases each). This CDR3 has 18 residues. V was pared by 3 bases and J by 4 bases, with 19 bases between. CDR1 LNHDA and CDR2 SQIVND come from the germline V gene (reference sequence). The CDR3 nucleotides are TGTGCCAGTAGTATTCGGGACCTTCCTTTGGGAGGGGCCAACGTCCTGACTTTC. The encoded protein is CASSIRDLPLGGANVLTF.